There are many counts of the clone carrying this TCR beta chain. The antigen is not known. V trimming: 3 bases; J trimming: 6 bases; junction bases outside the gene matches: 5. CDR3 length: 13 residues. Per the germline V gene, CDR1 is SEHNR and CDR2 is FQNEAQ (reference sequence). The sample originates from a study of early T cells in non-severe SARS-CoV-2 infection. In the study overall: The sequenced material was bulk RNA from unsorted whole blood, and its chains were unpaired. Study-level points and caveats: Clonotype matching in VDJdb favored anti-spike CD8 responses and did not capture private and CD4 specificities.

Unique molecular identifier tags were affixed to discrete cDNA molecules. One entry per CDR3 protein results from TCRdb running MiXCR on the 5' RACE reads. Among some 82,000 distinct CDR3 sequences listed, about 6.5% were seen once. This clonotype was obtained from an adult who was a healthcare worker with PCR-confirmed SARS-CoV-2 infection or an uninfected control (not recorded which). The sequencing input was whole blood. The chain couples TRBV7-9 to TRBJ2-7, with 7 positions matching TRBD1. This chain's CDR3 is CASSLNPGGEQYF. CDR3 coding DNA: TGTGCCAGCAGCTTGAATCCAGGGGGCGAGCAGTACTTC.